This T cell receptor beta chain derives from a study of shared clonotypes between healthy human individuals. Across the whole study: Aged between 18 and 49, the donors were two women and a few men. General study points: The researchers took only blood, and tissue repertoires probably look different.

The CDR3 covers 18 residues. Per germline, CDR1 MDHEN and CDR2 SYDVKM. V lost 5 bases, J lost 0 bases, and 19 bases lay in between. As concerns this clone: Antigen: not known.

The table came from immunoSEQ multiplex PCR; TCRdb's copy has only in-frame clones and leaves some out. The table records roughly 500,000 clones, around 79% of them present only once. This sequence was found in a woman aged 40 to 50 in good health. Some clones in this sample may be carry-over from other donors' samples. The chain links TRBV28 to TRBJ2-2; tentatively, D is TRBD1 or TRBD2 (5 bases each). The sample was PBMCs. The CDR3 DNA follows: TGTGCCAGCAGTAATAGGTACTGGGACCCTCCGAACACCGGGGAGCTGTTTTTT. It is translated as CASSNRYWDPPNTGELFF.